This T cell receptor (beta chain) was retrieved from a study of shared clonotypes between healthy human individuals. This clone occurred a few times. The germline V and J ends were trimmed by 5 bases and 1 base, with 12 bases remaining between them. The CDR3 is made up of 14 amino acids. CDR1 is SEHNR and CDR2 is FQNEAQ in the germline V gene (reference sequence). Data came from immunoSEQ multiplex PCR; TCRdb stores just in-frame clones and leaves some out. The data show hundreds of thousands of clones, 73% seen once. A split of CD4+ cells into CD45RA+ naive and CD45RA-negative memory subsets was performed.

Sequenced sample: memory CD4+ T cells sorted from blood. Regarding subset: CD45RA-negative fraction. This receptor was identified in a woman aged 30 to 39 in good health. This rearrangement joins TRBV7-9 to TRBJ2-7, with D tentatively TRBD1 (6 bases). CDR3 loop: CASSQPGQSYEQYF. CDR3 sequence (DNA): TGTGCCAGCAGCCAACCGGGACAATCCTACGAGCAGTACTTC. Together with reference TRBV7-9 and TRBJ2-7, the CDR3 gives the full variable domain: DTGVSQNPRHKITKRGQNVTFRCDPISEHNRLYWYRQTLGQGPEFLTYFQNEAQLEKSRLLSDRFSAERPKGSFSTLEIQRTEQGDSAMYLCASSQPGQSYEQYFGPGTRLTVT.